The clone carrying this TCR beta chain was detected a few times. TCRdb fed the 5' RACE reads into MiXCR, producing one record per CDR3 protein. The profile shows 290,000 or so distinct CDR3 sequences, less than 25% of them singletons. The sample comes from a study of CD8 T cells in ankylosing spondylitis. Germline values: CDR1 SQVTM, CDR2 ANQGSEA. The CDR3 length is 14 residues. This receptor was taken from a female donor with ankylosing spondylitis or in good health (not recorded which). The specimen was blood, either unsorted or a sorted T cell fraction (not recorded which). The chain recombines TRBV29-1 with TRBJ1-5; D uncertain. For the CDR3, the DNA is TGCAACTTAACACAGCGGCCGTTCAATCAGCCCCAGCATTTT. Its protein is CNLTQRPFNQPQHF.